What follows describes a single TCR beta chain. Over 18 months, lack of ophthalmopathy progression marked Graves' hyperthyroidism as stable. Those with hyperthyroidism were 18 to 65 years old, newly diagnosed, and ill for under 2 months. Orbital computed tomography and thyroid ultrasound, together with serum TRAb and thyroxine and clinical symptoms, were used for diagnoses. The data were taken from a study of T cells in Graves' hyperthyroidism and ophthalmopathy. This CDR3 contains 15 residues. The germline CDR1 and CDR2 sequences are MGHDK and SYGVNS. The V end lost 2 bases, the J end lost 7 bases, and 15 bases lay between the germline ends. TCR beta CDR3 sequences were amplified from RNA transcripts. With the HTBI primer set, the TCR CDR3 went through a first round of RT-PCR. TCRdb reanalysed the multiplex PCR reads using MiXCR and keeps one entry per CDR3 protein. The sample shows 800,000 or so distinct CDR3 sequences, roughly 37% of them seen only once.

The sample consisted of blood. The gene calls are TRBV25-1 and TRBJ1-5; D remains ambiguous. The sequence came from a man between 18 and 29 years old with Graves' hyperthyroidism. For the CDR3, the DNA is TGTGCCAGCAGTGAAGTGGACGGGTCGGTGCAGCCCCAGCATTTT. Translated, it gives CASSEVDGSVQPQHF.